These T cell receptor beta chains were read from a single sample in a study of vaccination effects on CD4 cells after COVID-19. These receptors have no identified antigens. Sequencing was performed with immunoSEQ multiplex PCR; in TCRdb, only in-frame clones are kept and a portion is missing. There are fewer than 40,000 clones in the sample; approximately 70% occur only once, and approximately 3.9% lies in the top ten. The starting material was CD4+ T cells from PBMCs cultured without peptide, obtained before COVID-19 vaccination. Every receptor here comes from a human donor who received a COVID-19 vaccine. CDR3s include the opening cysteine and the closing phenylalanine or tryptophan. D genes are given only for firm matches. Clone size is not always given. Where it is, it says once, few, many or a class for expanded clones.

TRBD2,-,TRBV4-2,TRBJ2-2,TGTGCCAGCAGCCAGGTACCGGGACTAGCGGGGGGGCCAAACACCGGGGAGCTGTTTTTT,CASSQVPGLAGGPNTGELFF
-,-,TRBV7-2,TRBJ2-5,TGTGCCAGCAGCTTAGTGGGGACTCAGCACGTTGGGGAGACCCAGTACTTC,CASSLVGTQHVGETQYF
-,-,TRBV7-2,TRBJ1-1,TGTGCCAGCAGCTTTCCCGCCCGGAACACTGAAGCTTTCTTT,CASSFPARNTEAFF
-,-,TRBV11-3,TRBJ2-1,TGTGCCAGCAGCTTAGAACCGAACAATGAGCAGTTCTTC,CASSLEPNNEQFF
-,-,TRBV6-5,TRBJ2-3,TGTGCCAGCAGTAAGGAAATAGATACGCAGTATTTT,CASSKEIDTQYF
-,-,TRBV25-1,TRBJ2-7,TGTGCCAGCAGGCCCACAGGCTCCTACGAGCAGTACTTC,CASRPTGSYEQYF
TRBD1,-,TRBV10-3,TRBJ2-1,TGTGCCATCAGGGGAGAAGGGACAGGGGGAAGAGGTGAGCAGTTCTTC,CAIRGEGTGGRGEQFF
-,-,TRBV19,TRBJ1-2,TGTGCCAGGGTGTACTATGGCTACACCTTC,CARVYYGYTF
-,medium-sized,TRBV6-5,TRBJ2-7,TGTGCCAGCAGTTACTGGGCGGGGGACACGAGAGGAGAGCAGTACTTC,CASSYWAGDTRGEQYF
-,-,TRBV6-5,TRBJ2-3,TGTGCCAGCGAGTCAGGAACAGATACGCAGTATTTT,CASESGTDTQYF
-,-,TRBV10-3,TRBJ1-5,TGTGCCATCAGTGAGGGACTGAACAATCAGCCCCAGCATTTT,CAISEGLNNQPQHF
-,-,TRBV5-1,TRBJ2-5,TGCGCCAGCAGCTTAACCGGGACGAGACCTCAAGAGACCCAGTACTTC,CASSLTGTRPQETQYF
-,-,TRBV12-3/TRBV12-4,TRBJ1-1,TGTGCCAGCAACTTCCGGGGGACCCCGAAAGCTTTCTTT,CASNFRGTPKAFF
-,-,TRBV3-1/TRBV3-2,TRBJ1-2,TGTGCCAGCAGCCAAAGTCTCCGGGGGGCCCGCTCATATGGCTACACCTTC,CASSQSLRGARSYGYTF
TRBD1,once,TRBV5-4,TRBJ1-3,TGTGCCAGCAGCTTACAGGGGCGGTTTGGTGGAAACACCATATATTTT,CASSLQGRFGGNTIYF
TRBD1,-,TRBV24-1,TRBJ1-2,TGTGCCACCAGTGAGAACACAGGGGTGGAAGGCTACACCTTC,CATSENTGVEGYTF
-,-,TRBV10-3,TRBJ1-1,TGTGCCACGCGAGACGGGAACACTGAAGCTTTCTTT,CATRDGNTEAFF
-,-,TRBV3-1/TRBV3-2,TRBJ1-5,TGTGCCAGCAGCCAAGATTACGGGGGTCAGCCCCAGCATTTT,CASSQDYGGQPQHF
-,few,TRBV11-2,TRBJ1-2,TGTGCCAGCAGCTTAGGAACAAGGACTGCTGGCTACACCTTC,CASSLGTRTAGYTF
-,-,TRBV10-1,TRBJ2-7,TGCGCCAGCAGTGAGCCAGGAGCCTACGAGCAGTACTTC,CASSEPGAYEQYF
TRBD1,few,TRBV4-1,TRBJ1-5,TGCGCCAGCAGCCAATACGGGACAGGGGGCCAGCCCCAGCATTTT,CASSQYGTGGQPQHF
-,-,TRBV11-2,TRBJ2-5,TGTGCCAGCAGCTTAGGTCCGGTTGGGGAGACCCAGTACTTC,CASSLGPVGETQYF
TRBD1,few,TRBV29-1,TRBJ1-1,TGCAGCGGCCGGGACAGGGATGCTTTCTTT,CSGRDRDAFF
-,-,TRBV3-1/TRBV3-2,TRBJ1-2,TGTGCCAGCAGCCAATACGGTGGCTACACCTTC,CASSQYGGYTF
TRBD1,few,TRBV12-5,TRBJ2-7,TGTGCTAGTGGTTCCCCCTACAGGGGATCCGAGCAGTACTTC,CASGSPYRGSEQYF
-,few,TRBV5-1,TRBJ2-2,TGCGCCAGCAGCTTGCGGGGCGGGGGCCTGAACACCGGGGAGCTGTTTTTT,CASSLRGGGLNTGELFF
TRBD1,few,TRBV29-1,TRBJ1-1,TGCAGCGGAAGCGACAGGGTGGGCACTGAAGCTTTCTTT,CSGSDRVGTEAFF
-,-,TRBV5-6,TRBJ1-1,TGTGCCAGCAGCTTGTACAGGTGGGGTCGAGGTGACACTGAAGCTTTCTTT,CASSLYRWGRGDTEAFF
-,-,TRBV6-4,TRBJ1-1,TGTGCCAGCAGTGTACAACCTGAAGACACTGAAGCTTTCTTT,CASSVQPEDTEAFF
TRBD1,-,TRBV19,TRBJ1-3,TGTGCCAGTAGTGCTCGACAGGGTCGTGGAAACACCATATATTTT,CASSARQGRGNTIYF
TRBD1,-,TRBV2,TRBJ2-7,TGTGCCAGCAGTTCCGGGACAGGGACCGAGCAGTACTTC,CASSSGTGTEQYF
TRBD1,medium-sized,TRBV10-3,TRBJ1-1,TGTGCCATCAGTGAGACCGGGACAGCTACTACCGAAGCTTTCTTT,CAISETGTATTEAFF
-,few,TRBV10-2,TRBJ2-5,TGCGCCAGCAGTGACCAGGGGGAGGCAGGGTTGGGCGAGACCCAGTACTTC,CASSDQGEAGLGETQYF
TRBD2,-,TRBV10-1,TRBJ2-3,TGCGCCAGCAGTGGGGCACCGGCGGGGGAAGATACGCAGTATTTT,CASSGAPAGEDTQYF
-,-,TRBV30,TRBJ2-7,TGTGCCTGGGACGGGCCGAGTGGGTACGAGCAGTACTTC,CAWDGPSGYEQYF
-,-,TRBV2,TRBJ2-3,TGTGCCAGCAGTGTTGGTATGGGCTCGCAGTATTTT,CASSVGMGSQYF
-,-,TRBV3-1/TRBV3-2,TRBJ2-3,TGTGCCAGCAGCCAAGACGTTACAGATACGCAGTATTTT,CASSQDVTDTQYF
-,-,TRBV6-5,TRBJ2-1,TGTGCCAGCAGTTCAGCGGCTAGCCGTAATGAGCAGTTCTTC,CASSSAASRNEQFF
-,-,TRBV6-1,TRBJ1-4,TGTGCCAGCAGTGAAGGGGGACTAACTAATGAAAAACTGTTTTTT,CASSEGGLTNEKLFF
-,few,TRBV5-1,TRBJ2-2,TGCGCCAGCAGCTTGGTCCTATCGACTAACACCGGGGAGCTGTTTTTT,CASSLVLSTNTGELFF
TRBD2,once,TRBV6-5,TRBJ2-1,TGTGCCAGCACGCGCGGGGGGAGGGAGCAGTTCTTC,CASTRGGREQFF
-,once,TRBV5-1,TRBJ1-1,TGCGCCAGCAGCTTGTTCACCGGAGGGAACACTGAAGCTTTCTTT,CASSLFTGGNTEAFF
TRBD1,once,TRBV7-9,TRBJ2-1,TGTGCCAGCAGCTTAGTACAGGGGCTATCTAATGAGCAGTTCTTC,CASSLVQGLSNEQFF
-,few,TRBV19,TRBJ1-2,TGTGCCAGTAGTATTTGGGGTCTCGGTGGCTACACCTTC,CASSIWGLGGYTF
-,few,TRBV4-1,TRBJ2-3,TGCGCCAGCAGCCAAATGCGCACCCATACGCAGTATTTT,CASSQMRTHTQYF
-,-,TRBV5-8,TRBJ1-2,TGTGCCAGCAGCCTTGGCGTCCGAGCCCACTATGGCTACACCTTC,CASSLGVRAHYGYTF
-,-,TRBV5-4,TRBJ2-3,TGTGCCAGCAGCTTGGCCGGGACACACAGAGATACGCAGTATTTT,CASSLAGTHRDTQYF
TRBD2,-,TRBV3-1/TRBV3-2,TRBJ2-7,TGTGCCAGCGGACTAGCGAACTCCTACGAGCAGTACTTC,CASGLANSYEQYF